The 21 T cell receptor beta chains listed next were all sequenced from one sample in a study of blood T cells in healthy people across ages. Next came a second PCR, run for 7 to 11 cycles, which used a sample-barcoded 5' primer along with a J-beta primer mix. TCRdb reanalysed the 5' RACE reads using MiXCR and keeps one entry per CDR3 protein. The sample records about 650,000 distinct CDR3 sequences, over 40% being singletons. Sequenced sample: blood. These receptors originate from a woman of 80 years or more in good health.

Note on this clonotype: The junction differs from germline at one of its ends, possibly a read error. The J gene is TRBJ1-1, the V gene TRBV9; tentative D call: TRBD1 (5 bases). CDR3 length: 14 residues. Per germline, CDR1 SGDLS and CDR2 YYNGEE. In DNA form, the CDR3 reads TGTGCCAGCAGCCCAAGAGGGACGAACACTAAAGCTTTCTTT. It yields the protein CASSPRGTNTKAFF. Full variable domain (rest looked up from reference TRBV9 and TRBJ1-1): DSGVTQTPKHLITATGQRVTLRCSPRSGDLSVYWYQQSLDQGLQFLIQYYNGEERAKGNILERFSAQQFPDLHSELNLSSLELGDSALYFCASSPRGTNTKAFFGQGTRLTVV.

Remarks on this clonotype: With a much larger clone just one base away, this may be a read error. The chain links TRBV6-5 to TRBJ2-1, with 7 bases fitting TRBD2. Germline-derived CDR1 and CDR2 are MNHEY and SVGAGI. V lost 2 bases, J lost 13 bases, and 14 bases stayed unmatched. The CDR3 covers 15 residues. For the CDR3, the DNA is TGTGCCAGCAGTTACAGGGGACTAAGAACAGAGACCCAGTTCTTC. Its translation is CASSYRGLRTETQFF.

The CDR3 is CASSLGSGVQGADTQYF. The CDR3 region has the DNA TGTGCCAGCAGTTTGGGCTCGGGGGTGCAGGGAGCAGATACGCAGTATTTT. The chain has TRBV12-3 or TRBV12-4 and TRBJ2-3, with D tentatively TRBD2 (6 bases). V was trimmed by 3 bases and J by 4 bases, leaving 20 bases between them. The CDR3 length is 17 residues.

On this clonotype: The junction and the germline gene differ at one end; a read error may be behind it. The chain combines TRBV7-8 with TRBJ2-3; possibly TRBD1 or TRBD2 for D (5 bases each). Germline V gives CDR1 SGHVS, CDR2 FQNEAQ. This CDR3 region has 14 residues. CDR3 bases: TGTGCCAGTAGCCCGGGACCTAACGCAGATGCGCAGTATTTT. It specifies CASSPGPNADAQYF.

This chain links TRBV9 with TRBJ1-4; no firm D call. The CDR3 runs 15 residues. With 4 bases removed from V and 8 bases from J, the gap between germline ends came to 18 bases. Per germline, CDR1 SGDLS and CDR2 YYNGEE. This CDR3 reads CASSIDSGRGEKLFF. CDR3 DNA: TGTGCCAGCAGCATAGACTCAGGCCGAGGGGAAAAACTGTTTTTT.

The chain joins TRBV20-1 to TRBJ2-7; possibly TRBD1 for D (5 bases). The CDR3 extends over 13 amino acids. Germline-derived CDR1 and CDR2 are DFQATT and SNEGSKA (reference sequence). The V end was cut by 2 bases, the J end by 3 bases, with 11 bases between. The CDR3 DNA follows: TGCAGTGCTAGATCAGACAGTTACTACGAGCAGTACTTC. Translated: CSARSDSYYEQYF.

Concerning this clonotype: The conserved phenylalanine or tryptophan normally closing the CDR3 is absent here, so this likely arose from a read error. This chain joins TRBV20-1 and TRBJ2-1; D remains unclear. Per the germline V gene, CDR1 is DFQATT and CDR2 is SNEGSKA (reference sequence). The CDR3 covers 14 residues. The V end was cut by 5 bases, the J end by 7 bases, with 18 bases between. The CDR3 coding sequence is TGCAGTGCTGAAACTTTCCGGGCCCTAAATGAGCAGTTCTAC. As protein: CSAETFRALNEQFY.

The chain combines TRBV20-1 with TRBJ2-1; tentative D call: TRBD2 (6 bases). Trimming shortened V by 3 bases and J by 4 bases, and 13 bases separated the two germline ends. This CDR3 comprises 14 residues. Germline-derived CDR1 and CDR2 are DFQATT and SNEGSKA (reference sequence). This CDR3 reads CSASRSGGYNEQFF. The CDR3 coding sequence is TGCAGTGCTAGTCGTAGCGGAGGTTACAATGAGCAGTTCTTC.

V and J are TRBV5-1 and TRBJ2-5; 8 bases line up with TRBD1. Losses at the gene ends were 5 bases for V and 5 bases for J; bases not matched to a gene: 8. Germline CDR1 reads SGHRS; CDR2 reads YFSETQ. The CDR3 runs to 14 residues. CDR3 protein: CASRPGQGSETQYF. CDR3 nucleotide sequence: TGCGCCAGCAGACCAGGACAGGGATCGGAGACCCAGTACTTC.

As regards this clonotype: This may be a read error, as it is one base from a much larger clone. The V call is TRBV7-2, the J call TRBJ1-5, with TRBD1 matching 7 bases. The CDR3 is 13 amino acids. Per germline, CDR1 SGHTA and CDR2 FQGNSA. J gave up 6 bases and V 5 bases, and 4 bases lay outside the gene matches. CDR3 loop: CASSTTGSQPQHF. In DNA, the CDR3 is TGTGCCAGCAGCACGACAGGGTCTCAGCCCCAGCATTTT.

This clonotype was counted many times. The chain recombines TRBV20-1 with TRBJ2-3; D is possibly TRBD2 (6 bases). V lost 1 base, J lost 0 bases, and 8 bases lay in between. The germline V gene has CDR1 DFQATT and CDR2 SNEGSKA (reference sequence). The CDR3 runs 14 residues. Here the CDR3 reads CSARGGDSTDTQYF. Here the CDR3 DNA reads TGCAGTGCTAGAGGCGGGGATAGCACAGATACGCAGTATTTT.

As for this clonotype: A read error is possible here, since a much larger clone lies one base away. This chain joins TRBV20-1 and TRBJ2-1; 7 bases are shared with TRBD1. Germline V gene sequence: CDR1 DFQATT, CDR2 SNEGSKA (reference sequence). The CDR3 spans 11 residues. Trimming removed 5 bases from V and 15 bases from J; junction bases left unmatched: 10. This chain's CDR3 is CSAARQGARFF. CDR3 nucleotides: TGCAGTGCTGCCCGACAGGGTGCTCGGTTCTTC.

V gene TRBV3-1 combines with J gene TRBJ2-4; 7 bases align to TRBD1. The end of the DNA fits TRBJ2-7 better, so the J call may be wrong. This CDR3 comprises 14 residues. Germline V gives CDR1 LGHDT, CDR2 YNNKEL (reference sequence). The CDR3 DNA is TGTGCCAGCAGCCTGGACAGGCACTCCTACGAGCAGTACTTC. This gives the protein CASSLDRHSYEQYF.

This clonotype was detected ten times or more. The genes are TRBV2 and TRBJ2-3; D call uncertain. Trimming removed 6 bases at V and 6 bases at J, with 7 bases between. This CDR3 contains 11 residues. Germline lookup yields CDR1 SNHLY and CDR2 FYNNEI. CDR3 DNA sequence: TGTGCCAGCAGGTCGATGGATACGCAGTATTTT. Residues: CASRSMDTQYF.

V usage is TRBV21-1 and J usage is TRBJ2-3; the table's D call, TRBD2, has no DNA check behind it. TRBV21-1 is a pseudogene segment. This CDR3 comprises 16 residues. This CDR3 reads CASRNSGGWGADTQYF. The CDR3 bases are TGTGCCAGCAGGAACTCGGGAGGGTGGGGCGCAGATACGCAGTATTTT.

At least ten counts were recorded for this clonotype. The chain links TRBV10-3 to TRBJ2-1; 7 bases fit TRBD2. The V gene end was trimmed by 2 bases and the J gene end by 9 bases; junction bases not matched to a gene: 7. The CDR3 loop spans 14 amino acids. The germline gives CDR1 ENHRY, CDR2 SYGVKD. CDR3 DNA sequence: TGTGCCATCAGTGAGATAGGAGGGGAGGGTGAGCAGTTCTTC. Its translation is CAISEIGGEGEQFF.

This clonotype appeared a single time. This chain links TRBV5-1 with TRBJ2-1, with D possibly matching TRBD1 (5 bases). Germline V gene lookup returns CDR1 SGHRS and CDR2 YFSETQ. This CDR3 contains 12 residues. Trimming stripped 0 bases from V and 10 bases from J, with 8 bases between. The CDR3 reads CASSLGQTEQFF. The CDR3 region has the DNA TGCGCCAGCAGCTTGGGACAGACCGAGCAGTTCTTC.

This clonotype was counted ten times or more. The chain links TRBV13 to TRBJ2-5; maybe TRBD1 (5 bases). This CDR3 comprises 14 residues. The germline V gene has CDR1 PRHDT and CDR2 FYEKMQ (reference sequence). Trimming left V 2 bases short and J 2 bases short, with 9 bases between. The CDR3 is CASSLIGEQETQYF. The CDR3 DNA sequence: TGTGCCAGCAGCTTAATAGGGGAACAAGAGACCCAGTACTTC.

V gene TRBV30 combines with J gene TRBJ2-2; 7 bases are a match to TRBD2. The trim removed 2 bases at V and 2 bases at J, leaving 5 bases unmatched. The length of the CDR3 is 15 residues. Germline CDR1 reads GTSNPN; CDR2 reads SVGIG (reference sequence). CDR3 protein: CAWSRSGDNTGELFF. The CDR3 DNA is TGTGCCTGGAGTCGAAGCGGGGATAACACCGGGGAGCTGTTTTTT.

The chain recombines TRBV20-1 with TRBJ2-7; no reliable D call. V dropped 0 bases and J dropped 7 bases, with 10 bases sitting between them. CDR1 and CDR2 from the germline V gene are DFQATT and SNEGSKA (reference sequence). This CDR3 is built from 12 residues. CDR3 sequence (DNA): TGCAGTGCTAGAGATCCTCCCAATGAGCAGTACTTC. Residues: CSARDPPNEQYF.

The table lists this clonotype with a few counts. This chain connects TRBV12-3 or TRBV12-4 to TRBJ2-4; no clear D gene. The CDR3 loop spans 14 amino acids. The V end lost 4 bases, the J end lost 8 bases, and 15 bases lay between the germline ends. The CDR3 DNA reads as TGTGCCAGCAGTTCTGAAGCCCGCGCGGACATTCAGTACTTC. It is translated as CASSSEARADIQYF.